This entry concerns a single T cell receptor beta chain. The antigen it recognizes is unknown. Nothing much larger sits one base from this clone, and base qualities are not available. Donors formed part of the validation cohort, which comprised 95 to 150 subjects and was distinct from the first cohort of under 800 subjects. The data were taken from a study of cytomegalovirus exposure and HLA in healthy donors (dated by TCRdb to about 2017). Study-level background: The roughly 670 repertoires of the first cohort and the roughly 120 validation repertoires were produced on the same platform, according to a later analysis. Besides the first cohort of roughly 700 subjects, a separate validation cohort made up of some 110 different subjects was used. The study aimed to test whether signatures of past pathogen exposure could be identified by cataloging public T cell receptors. The study combined high-throughput TCR immunosequencing, statistical association of individual TCRs with disease status, and machine learning to predict cytomegalovirus infection status.

General findings and caveats noted by the study authors: Of the cluster scores, 94% were above 0 in a later analysis, which found that TCRs clustered in the first cohort also tended to co-occur in the 95 to 150 validation repertoires. In both the original and validation cohorts, the classifier was reported to diagnose cytomegalovirus status with high specificity and sensitivity. In the study, some 160 TCR beta chains were listed as associated with cytomegalovirus. The validation cohort had no HLA typing available for a later analysis, so co-occurrence within that cohort was assessed over all 120 or so repertoires. According to the authors, the approach could potentially be generalized to other disease states and immunological phenotypes. In vitro tests confirmed that three of the cytomegalovirus-associated TCR beta chains recognize cytomegalovirus antigens. Across donors, most TCR sequences were observed very rarely, whereas some public TCRs were present in many individuals.

From the cysteine up to the phenylalanine, the CDR3 has a length of 15 residues. Only the CDR3 region is kept as DNA, spanning 45 bases read in frame from base 1. Compared with germline, V lacks 2 bases and J lacks 3 bases; bases without a gene match: 6. The germline V gene sets CDR1 to SGHDN and CDR2 to FVKESK. The method behind the library was the immunoSEQ multiplex PCR assay. Per the authors' processing: A statistical classification framework was built for diagnosing cytomegalovirus status from the catalog of TCR beta chain sequences. TCRdb's version of the immuneACCESS table is confined to in-frame rearrangements and falls short of the full clone set. An unresolved V gene accounts for under half of the shortfall where checked; the remainder is of unknown origin. V, J and clone size were drawn from that table, and D and trimming were deduced from the DNA. The sample table lists fewer than 80,000 clones, over 90% of them with a count of one. Of the sample, 4.5% is held by the ten largest clones.

What was sequenced was PBMCs. The clonotype was recovered from a woman younger than 30 in good health and CMV-seropositive. The chain couples TRBV14 to TRBJ2-7; the junction holds 8 bases that match TRBD1. CDR3 region: CASSQPGQDRYEQYF. At the DNA level, the sequence is TGTGCCAGCAGCCAACCGGGACAGGACCGCTACGAGCAGTACTTC.